The 23 T cell receptor beta chains presented below share a single source sample, sequenced in a study of shared clonotypes between healthy human individuals. Assay used: immunoSEQ multiplex PCR; TCRdb lists only in-frame clones, some missing. Of roughly 2.2 million clones listed, approximately 93% were seen once; the top ten hold approximately 0.4%. The sequenced sample was naive CD4+ T cells from PBMCs. Documented subset: CD45RA+ positively selected. Receptors were obtained from a man between 18 and 35 years old in good health. Some clones in this sample may be carry-over from other donors' samples.

V and J are TRBV5-8 and TRBJ1-3; no firm D call. Germline assignment: CDR1 SGHTS and CDR2 YDEGEE. This CDR3 is 16 amino acids long. Trimming shortened V by 3 bases and J by 0 bases, and 13 bases separated the two germline ends. CDR3 in amino acids: CASSSTQPASGNTIYF. CDR3 nucleotide sequence: TGTGCCAGCAGCTCAACCCAGCCCGCCTCTGGAAACACCATATATTTT.

The rearrangement uses TRBV5-4 and TRBJ1-2, with unresolved D. V was shortened by 2 bases and J by 2 bases, with 4 bases between the two germline ends. This CDR3 has 12 amino acids. Germline V gene lookup returns CDR1 SGHNT and CDR2 YYREEE (reference sequence). CDR3 bases: TGTGCCAGCAGCTTAAAGAACTATGGCTACACCTTC. Translation: CASSLKNYGYTF.

V gene TRBV5-1 combines with J gene TRBJ2-7; 9 nucleotides agree with TRBD1. Trimming at V came to 4 bases and at J to 5 bases, leaving 16 bases not matched to a gene. The CDR3 runs to 17 residues. Germline V lookup: CDR1 SGHRS, CDR2 YFSETQ. DNA of the CDR3: TGCGCCAGCAGCCCAACAACCACCGGGACAGGGATCAACGAGCAGTACTTC. Its protein product is CASSPTTTGTGINEQYF.

The rearrangement joins TRBV7-8 to TRBJ1-1, with 9 bases that match TRBD1. The CDR3 is 14 residues long. The ends lost 4 bases at V and 4 bases at J; junction bases unmatched: 4. Germline CDR1 SGHVS, CDR2 FQNEAQ. The CDR3 loop reads CASSWDRVSTEAFF. DNA for the CDR3: TGTGCCAGCAGCTGGGACAGGGTCAGCACTGAAGCTTTCTTT.

The chain employs TRBV7-9 and TRBJ2-2; D call uncertain. Deletions cut 4 bases from V and 3 bases from J, with 12 bases between. The CDR3 is 15 amino acids. Germline V gives CDR1 SEHNR, CDR2 FQNEAQ (reference sequence). The CDR3 sequence: CASSSSGPDTGELFF. The CDR3 nucleotides read TGTGCCAGCAGCTCATCTGGGCCGGACACCGGGGAGCTGTTTTTT.

This clone has more than one count but fewer than ten. The chain combines TRBV29-1 with TRBJ1-1; D call uncertain. The CDR3 is made up of 13 amino acids. Between the trimmed V and J ends, which lost 3 bases and 2 bases, there was a span of 10 bases. The V gene's germline CDR1 is SQVTM and CDR2 ANQGSEA. The CDR3: CSVEWRFNTEAFF. The CDR3 region has the DNA TGCAGCGTTGAGTGGAGGTTCAACACTGAAGCTTTCTTT. The complete variable domain, with remaining parts taken from reference TRBV29-1 and TRBJ1-1, reads SAVISQKPSRDICQRGTSLTIQCQVDSQVTMMFWYRQQPGQSLTLIATANQGSEATYESGFVIDKFPISRPNLTFSTLTVSNMSPEDSSIYLCSVEWRFNTEAFFGQGTRLTVV.

On this clone itself: This same CDR3 is encoded by further DNA sequences in the sample. The chain combines TRBV9 with TRBJ2-1; D may be TRBD2 (5 bases). Trimming took 0 bases from V and 1 from J, leaving 8 bases between them. This CDR3 has 15 amino acids. The germline gives CDR1 SGDLS, CDR2 YYNGEE. In DNA form, the CDR3 reads TGTGCCAGCAGCGTAGCAGAGGGATCCTACAATGAGCAGTTCTTC. It encodes CASSVAEGSYNEQFF.

The J gene is TRBJ1-2, the V gene TRBV18, with unresolved D. Germline V lookup: CDR1 KGHSH, CDR2 LQKENI. The length of the CDR3 is 14 residues. V was cut by 10 bases and J by 0 bases, with 15 bases left in between. The CDR3 here is CATAVDGANYGYTF. The CDR3 DNA reads as TGTGCCACCGCCGTCGACGGGGCTAACTATGGCTACACCTTC.

This clone was detected once. The rearrangement joins TRBV6-5 to TRBJ1-2, with D possibly being TRBD1 (6 bases). Germline lookup yields CDR1 MNHEY and CDR2 SVGAGI. The CDR3 sequence is 15 residues long. The V end lost 0 bases, the J end lost 5 bases, and 13 bases lay between the germline ends. The CDR3 DNA follows: TGTGCCAGCAGTTACTCGAGCAGGGGCGCATATGGCTACACCTTC. Translated: CASSYSSRGAYGYTF.

Note on this clone: Other DNA sequences of this sample code for an identical CDR3. V and J are TRBV15 and TRBJ1-5; TRBD1 is a possible D gene (5 bases). The CDR3 contains 15 residues. The germline gives CDR1 LNHNV, CDR2 YYDKDF (reference sequence). V lost 0 bases to trimming and J lost 3 bases, with 9 bases between them. The CDR3 region is CATSRDRGANQPQHF. The CDR3 DNA sequence: TGTGCCACCAGCAGAGATAGAGGGGCCAATCAGCCCCAGCATTTT. Full variable domain (rest looked up from reference TRBV15 and TRBJ1-5): DAMVIQNPRYQVTQFGKPVTLSCSQTLNHNVMYWYQQKSSQAPKLLFHYYDKDFNNEADTPDNFQSRRPNTSFCFLDIRSPGLGDTAMYLCATSRDRGANQPQHFGDGTRLSIL.

The gene calls are TRBV10-3 and TRBJ1-1; weak D call: TRBD1 (5 bases). From germline, CDR1 is ENHRY and CDR2 SYGVKD. V gave up 7 bases and J gave up 4 bases, with 13 bases separating them. This CDR3 has 13 amino acids. Written as DNA, the CDR3 is TGTGCCATCACCTTTGACAGATTCACTGAAGCTTTCTTT. This encodes CAITFDRFTEAFF.

For this clone: Other DNA variants within this sample encode the same CDR3. V and J are TRBV5-1 and TRBJ2-5; D uncertain. This CDR3 region has 13 residues. Germline CDR1 SGHRS, CDR2 YFSETQ. With 1 base removed from V and 5 bases from J, the gap between germline ends came to 9 bases. The CDR3 is CASSLSAGETQYF. CDR3 nucleotide sequence: TGCGCCAGCAGCTTGTCGGCTGGGGAGACCCAGTACTTC.

The CDR3 spells CASSTTGTYNQPQHF. CDR3 bases: TGTGCCAGTAGTACAACCGGGACATACAATCAGCCCCAGCATTTT. The chain combines TRBV19 with TRBJ1-5, with D tentatively TRBD1 (6 bases). V was cut by 4 bases and J by 3 bases, with 13 bases left in between. The CDR3 loop spans 15 amino acids. In germline, CDR1 is LNHDA, CDR2 SQIVND (reference sequence).

The chain employs TRBV9 and TRBJ2-3; no clear D. V shed 1 base and J shed 2 bases, with 11 bases lying between them. The V gene's germline CDR1 is SGDLS and CDR2 YYNGEE. The CDR3 runs to 15 residues. CDR3 loop: CASSVLYLSTDTQYF. CDR3 bases: TGTGCCAGCAGCGTACTATACCTATCCACAGATACGCAGTATTTT. Full variable domain (outside the CDR3, taken from reference TRBV9 and TRBJ2-3): DSGVTQTPKHLITATGQRVTLRCSPRSGDLSVYWYQQSLDQGLQFLIQYYNGEERAKGNILERFSAQQFPDLHSELNLSSLELGDSALYFCASSVLYLSTDTQYFGPGTRLTVL.

The rearrangement uses TRBV18 and TRBJ2-7, with 9 bases lining up with TRBD1. This CDR3 contains 15 residues. Germline CDR1 KGHSH, CDR2 LQKENI. Losses at the gene ends were 6 bases for V and 2 bases for J; bases not matched to a gene: 8. CDR3 sequence reads: CASSSRDRVTYEQYF. The CDR3 bases are TGTGCCAGCTCTAGCCGGGACAGGGTCACCTACGAGCAGTACTTC.

The gene calls are TRBV29-1 and TRBJ2-3; D unclear. The CDR3 totals 13 residues. Germline V lookup: CDR1 SQVTM, CDR2 ANQGSEA. V gave up 0 bases and J gave up 3 bases, with 7 bases separating them. In DNA, the CDR3 is TGCAGCGTTGAAGAATTGGGGACAGATACGCAGTATTTT. This encodes CSVEELGTDTQYF.

This rearrangement joins TRBV7-6 to TRBJ2-5; unclear D gene. The V and J ends lost 5 bases and 5 bases respectively, with 15 bases between them. The CDR3 is 14 amino acids. Germline values: CDR1 SGHVS, CDR2 FNYEAQ. As DNA, the CDR3 is TGTGCCAGCAGCCCCCGATACGTCTCGGAGACCCAGTACTTC. Translation gives CASSPRYVSETQYF.

The gene calls are TRBV28 and TRBJ1-1; D is ambiguous. The CDR3 consists of 14 residues. Germline assignment: CDR1 MDHEN and CDR2 SYDVKM. Trimming cost V 5 bases and J 0 bases, with 10 bases left between them. CDR3 bases: TGTGCCAGCAGTCCCCACGGATTGAACACTGAAGCTTTCTTT. The encoded protein is CASSPHGLNTEAFF. The full variable domain, in which reference TRBV28 and TRBJ1-1 provide the parts outside the CDR3, is DVKVTQSSRYLVKRTGEKVFLECVQDMDHENMFWYRQDPGLGLRLIYFSYDVKMKEKGDIPEGYSVSREKKERFSLILESASTNQTSMYLCASSPHGLNTEAFFGQGTRLTVV.

The V gene is TRBV2, the J gene TRBJ2-7; 11 bases line up with TRBD2. The junction had 10 bases not matched to a gene; V was cut back by 6 bases and J by 3 bases. The CDR3 runs to 16 residues. Germline V gene data show CDR1 as SNHLY and CDR2 as FYNNEI. CDR3 sequence (DNA): TGTGCCAGCAGGGCGGGGACTAGCGGAGGATACTACGAGCAGTACTTC. Its translation is CASRAGTSGGYYEQYF. Filled out from reference TRBV2 and TRBJ2-7, the complete variable domain reads EPEVTQTPSHQVTQMGQEVILRCVPISNHLYFYWYRQILGQKVEFLVSFYNNEISEKSEIFDDQFSVERPDGSNFTLKIRSTKLEDSAMYFCASRAGTSGGYYEQYFGPGTRLTVT.

V is TRBV6-5 and J is TRBJ2-7; TRBD1 aligns across 8 bases. There are 14 residues in the CDR3. CDR1 and CDR2 (germline): MNHEY, SVGAGI. V shed 7 bases and J 5 bases; nucleotides not matched to a gene: 10. The CDR3 loop reads CASNPDRGRHEQYF. The CDR3 nucleotides read TGTGCCAGCAACCCCGACAGGGGAAGGCACGAGCAGTACTTC.

This chain joins TRBV15 and TRBJ1-2; D is possibly TRBD1 (5 bases). Per germline, CDR1 LNHNV and CDR2 YYDKDF (reference sequence). The CDR3 has 15 amino acids. The ends were cut back, 5 bases at V and 4 bases at J, with 17 bases in the middle. DNA of the CDR3: TGTGCCACCAGCTCCCCCCGGGACTGGGGCTATGGCTACACCTTC. Translated: CATSSPRDWGYGYTF.

The chain couples TRBV13 to TRBJ1-2, with unresolved D. CDR1 is PRHDT and CDR2 is FYEKMQ in the germline V gene (reference sequence). Trimming took 5 bases from V and 4 from J, leaving 14 bases between them. CDR3 length equals 14 residues. The DNA of the CDR3 is TGTGCCAGCAGCGGCGTGGCGGGGATCTATGGCTACACCTTC. This translates into CASSGVAGIYGYTF. Full variable domain (remainder filled in from reference TRBV13 and TRBJ1-2): AAGVIQSPRHLIKEKRETATLKCYPIPRHDTVYWYQQGPGQDPQFLISFYEKMQSDKGSIPDRFSAQQFSDYHSELNMSSLELGDSALYFCASSGVAGIYGYTFGSGTRLTVV.

V and J are TRBV6-5 and TRBJ2-6; 7 bases line up with TRBD1. Germline V gives CDR1 MNHEY, CDR2 SVGAGI. The trim removed 6 bases at V and 2 bases at J, leaving 1 base unmatched. This CDR3 spans 14 amino acids. The CDR3 is CASSDRAGANVLTF. In nucleotides, the CDR3 is TGTGCCAGCAGCGACAGGGCTGGGGCCAACGTCCTGACTTTC.